This T cell receptor beta chain was found in a study of CD8+CD57+ T cells in acquired aplastic anemia. Germline CDR1 and CDR2: SSHAT and FNYEAQ (reference sequence). The CDR3 sequence is 17 residues long. This clonotype was observed at least ten times. Its ends do not fully match the called genes, so a read error is possible. Patients sequenced had flow cytometry evidence of CD8+CD57+ cell expansion. The template for TCR beta VDJ and CDR3 sequence profiling was genomic DNA. TCRdb re-analysed the reads in MiXCR, keeping a single row per CDR3 protein. The repertoire holds around 430,000 distinct CDR3 sequences, with approximately 33% as singletons.

What was sequenced was sorted CD4+, CD8+, or CD8+CD57+ T cells (not recorded which) from PBMCs. The chain recombines TRBV7-7 with TRBJ2-2; TRBD2 aligns across 13 bases. This receptor was obtained from a human donor with aplastic anemia. The CDR3, as DNA: TGTGCTAGCAGCCGAACTAGCGGGAGGGCACTCGGCGGGGAGCTGTTTTTT. It yields the protein CASSRTSGRALGGELFF.